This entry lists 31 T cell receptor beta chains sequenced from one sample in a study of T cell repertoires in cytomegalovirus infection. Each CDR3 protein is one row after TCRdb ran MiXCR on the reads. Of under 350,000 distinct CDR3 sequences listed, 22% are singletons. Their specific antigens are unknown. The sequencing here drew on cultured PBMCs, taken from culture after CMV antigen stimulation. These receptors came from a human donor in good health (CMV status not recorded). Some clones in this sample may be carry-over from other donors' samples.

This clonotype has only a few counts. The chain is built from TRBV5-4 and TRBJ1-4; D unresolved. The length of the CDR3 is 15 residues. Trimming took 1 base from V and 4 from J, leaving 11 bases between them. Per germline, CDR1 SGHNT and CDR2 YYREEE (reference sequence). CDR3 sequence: CASSLNRAVNEKLFF. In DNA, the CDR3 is TGTGCCAGCAGCTTGAATAGGGCCGTTAATGAAAAACTGTTTTTT.

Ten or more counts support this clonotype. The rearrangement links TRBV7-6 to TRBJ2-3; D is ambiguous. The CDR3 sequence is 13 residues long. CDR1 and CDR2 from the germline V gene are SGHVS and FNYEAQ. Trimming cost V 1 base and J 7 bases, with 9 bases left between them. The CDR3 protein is CASSLESRNTQYF. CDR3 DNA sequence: TGTGCCAGCAGCTTAGAATCGAGGAATACGCAGTATTTT.

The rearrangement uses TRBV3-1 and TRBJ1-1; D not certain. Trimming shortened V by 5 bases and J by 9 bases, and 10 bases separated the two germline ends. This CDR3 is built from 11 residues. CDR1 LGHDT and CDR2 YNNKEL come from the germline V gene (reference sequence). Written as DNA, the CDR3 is TGTGCCAGCAGCGTCGGGGTTAAAGCTTTCTTT. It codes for CASSVGVKAFF.

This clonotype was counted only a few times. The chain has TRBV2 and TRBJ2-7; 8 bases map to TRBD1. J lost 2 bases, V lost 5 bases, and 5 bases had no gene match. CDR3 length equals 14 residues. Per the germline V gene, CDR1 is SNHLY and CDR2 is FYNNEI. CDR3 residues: CASSYHRGAYEQYF. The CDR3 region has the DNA TGTGCCAGCAGTTACCACAGGGGGGCCTACGAGCAGTACTTC.

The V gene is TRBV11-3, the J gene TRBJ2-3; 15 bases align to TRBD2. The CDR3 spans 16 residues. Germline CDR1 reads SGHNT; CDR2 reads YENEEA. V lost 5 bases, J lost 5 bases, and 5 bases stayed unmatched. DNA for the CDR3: TGTGCCAGCAGCCCTGGACTAGCGGGAGGGCAAGATACGCAGTATTTT. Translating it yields CASSPGLAGGQDTQYF. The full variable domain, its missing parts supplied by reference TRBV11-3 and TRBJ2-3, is EAGVVQSPRYKIIEKKQPVAFWCNPISGHNTLYWYLQNLGQGPELLIRYENEEAVDDSQLPKDRFSAERLKGVDSTLKIQPAELGDSAVYLCASSPGLAGGQDTQYFGPGTRLTVL.

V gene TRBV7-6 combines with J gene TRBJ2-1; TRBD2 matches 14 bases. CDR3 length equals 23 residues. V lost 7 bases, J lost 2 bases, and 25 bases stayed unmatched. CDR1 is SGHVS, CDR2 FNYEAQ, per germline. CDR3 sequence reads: CASTGPGGIAGTSGRAPYNEQFF. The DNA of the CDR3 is TGTGCCAGCACGGGCCCCGGGGGCATAGCCGGGACTAGCGGGAGAGCGCCCTACAATGAGCAGTTCTTC.

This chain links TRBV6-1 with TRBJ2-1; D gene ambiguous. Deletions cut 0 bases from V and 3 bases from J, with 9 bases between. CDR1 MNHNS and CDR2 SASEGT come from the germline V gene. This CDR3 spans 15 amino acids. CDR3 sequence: CASSEAGSVYNEQFF. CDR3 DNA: TGTGCCAGCAGTGAAGCGGGTTCGGTCTACAATGAGCAGTTCTTC.

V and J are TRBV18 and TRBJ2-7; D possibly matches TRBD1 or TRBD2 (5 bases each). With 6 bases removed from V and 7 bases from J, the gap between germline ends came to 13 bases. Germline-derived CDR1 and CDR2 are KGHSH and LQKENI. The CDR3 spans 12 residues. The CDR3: CASSSSGREQYF. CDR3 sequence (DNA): TGTGCCAGCTCTTCGTCGGGGCGGGAGCAGTACTTC.

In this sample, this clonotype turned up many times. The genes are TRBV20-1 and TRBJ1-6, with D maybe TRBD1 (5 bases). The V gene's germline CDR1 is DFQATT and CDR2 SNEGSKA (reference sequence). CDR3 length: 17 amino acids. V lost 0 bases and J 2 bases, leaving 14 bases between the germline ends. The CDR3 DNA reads TGCAGTGCTAGAGATAGGGACCCCAGCACCTATAATTCACCCCTCCACTTT. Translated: CSARDRDPSTYNSPLHF.

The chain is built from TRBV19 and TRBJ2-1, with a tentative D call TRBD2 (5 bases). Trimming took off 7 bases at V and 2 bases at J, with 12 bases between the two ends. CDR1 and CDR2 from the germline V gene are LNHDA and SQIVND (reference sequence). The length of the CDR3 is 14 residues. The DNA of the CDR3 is TGTGCCAGTAAACGGGAAGTAGCCTACAATGAGCAGTTCTTC. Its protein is CASKREVAYNEQFF. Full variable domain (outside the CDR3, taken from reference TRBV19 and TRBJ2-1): DGGITQSPKYLFRKEGQNVTLSCEQNLNHDAMYWYRQDPGQGLRLIYYSQIVNDFQKGDIAEGYSVSREKKESFPLTVTSAQKNPTAFYLCASKREVAYNEQFFGPGTRLTVL.

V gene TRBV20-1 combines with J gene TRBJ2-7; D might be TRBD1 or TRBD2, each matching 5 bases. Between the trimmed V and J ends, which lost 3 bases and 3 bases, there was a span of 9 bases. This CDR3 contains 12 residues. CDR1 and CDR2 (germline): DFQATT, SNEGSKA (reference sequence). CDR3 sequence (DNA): TGCAGTGCTAGTCGGGACCTCTACGAGCAGTACTTC. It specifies CSASRDLYEQYF.

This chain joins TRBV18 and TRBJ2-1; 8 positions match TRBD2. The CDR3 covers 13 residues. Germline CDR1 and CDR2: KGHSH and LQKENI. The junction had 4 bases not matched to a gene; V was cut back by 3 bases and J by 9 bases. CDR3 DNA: TGTGCCAGCTCACCCGGGACTAGTTTTGAGCAGTTCTTC. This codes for CASSPGTSFEQFF.

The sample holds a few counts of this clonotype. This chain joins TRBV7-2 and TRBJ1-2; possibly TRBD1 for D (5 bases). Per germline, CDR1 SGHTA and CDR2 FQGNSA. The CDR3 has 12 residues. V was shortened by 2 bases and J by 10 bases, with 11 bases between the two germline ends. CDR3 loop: CASSLYRNNYTF. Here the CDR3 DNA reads TGTGCCAGCAGCTTATACAGGAATAACTACACCTTC.

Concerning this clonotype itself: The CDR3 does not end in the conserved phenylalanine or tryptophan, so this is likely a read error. In DNA, the CDR3 is TGTGCCAGCAGTGGCCCTCGACAGGGGCGATCTAACTATGGCTACACCATC. Translated, it gives CASSGPRQGRSNYGYTI. V and J are TRBV6-8 and TRBJ1-2, with 8 bases lining up with TRBD1. This CDR3 region has 17 residues. The V gene end was trimmed by 5 bases and the J gene end by 0 bases; junction bases not matched to a gene: 11. The germline gives CDR1 MNHGY, CDR2 SAAAGT.

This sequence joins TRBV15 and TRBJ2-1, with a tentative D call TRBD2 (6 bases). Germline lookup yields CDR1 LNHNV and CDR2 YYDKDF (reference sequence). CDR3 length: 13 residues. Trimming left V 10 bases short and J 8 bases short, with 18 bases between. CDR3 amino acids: CASGTPVSYEQFF. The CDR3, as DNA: TGTGCCAGCGGGACGCCTGTCTCCTATGAGCAGTTCTTC.

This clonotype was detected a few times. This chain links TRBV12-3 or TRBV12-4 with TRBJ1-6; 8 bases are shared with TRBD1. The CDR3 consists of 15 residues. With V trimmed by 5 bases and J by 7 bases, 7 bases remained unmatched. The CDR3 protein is CASSRDRRKNSPLHF. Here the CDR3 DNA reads TGTGCCAGCAGTCGGGACAGGAGAAAAAATTCACCCCTCCACTTT.

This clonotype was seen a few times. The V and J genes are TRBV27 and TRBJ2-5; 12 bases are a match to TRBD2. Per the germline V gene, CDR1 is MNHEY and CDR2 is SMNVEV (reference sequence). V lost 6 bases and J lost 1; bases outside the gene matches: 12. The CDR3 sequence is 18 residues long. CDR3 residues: CASRPTSGGPSLQETQYF. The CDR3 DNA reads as TGTGCCAGCAGACCAACTAGCGGGGGGCCGAGTCTCCAAGAGACCCAGTACTTC.

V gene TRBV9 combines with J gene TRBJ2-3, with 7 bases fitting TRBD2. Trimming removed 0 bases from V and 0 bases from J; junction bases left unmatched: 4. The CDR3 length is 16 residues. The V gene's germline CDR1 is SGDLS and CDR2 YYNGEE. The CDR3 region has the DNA TGTGCCAGCAGCGTAGGGAATAGCGGGAGCACAGATACGCAGTATTTT. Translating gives CASSVGNSGSTDTQYF.

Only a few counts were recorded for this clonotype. CDR3 sequence (DNA): TGTGCCAGCTCAGTTTTTAGGACTAGCGGGAGAAGCTACGAGCAGTACTTC. Its protein is CASSVFRTSGRSYEQYF. V usage is TRBV18 and J usage is TRBJ2-7; TRBD2 matches at 13 bases. J gave up 3 bases and V 5 bases, and 10 bases lay outside the gene matches. Germline CDR1 reads KGHSH; CDR2 reads LQKENI. The CDR3 spans 17 residues.

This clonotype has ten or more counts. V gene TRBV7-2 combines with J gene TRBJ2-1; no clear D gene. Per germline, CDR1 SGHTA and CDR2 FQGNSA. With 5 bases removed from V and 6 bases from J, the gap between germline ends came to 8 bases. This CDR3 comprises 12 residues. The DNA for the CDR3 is TGTGCCAGCAGCCACCGAGGCAATGAGCAGTTCTTC. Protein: CASSHRGNEQFF.

The DNA for the CDR3 is TGCGCCAGCAGCCAGGATAGCGGGAGGGCCTTTACCGGGGAGCTGTTTTTT. This encodes CASSQDSGRAFTGELFF. The gene calls are TRBV4-1 and TRBJ2-2, with 11 bases that match TRBD2. This CDR3 comprises 17 residues. J lost 5 bases, V lost 3 bases, and 8 bases had no gene match. The V gene's germline CDR1 is MGHRA and CDR2 YSYEKL.

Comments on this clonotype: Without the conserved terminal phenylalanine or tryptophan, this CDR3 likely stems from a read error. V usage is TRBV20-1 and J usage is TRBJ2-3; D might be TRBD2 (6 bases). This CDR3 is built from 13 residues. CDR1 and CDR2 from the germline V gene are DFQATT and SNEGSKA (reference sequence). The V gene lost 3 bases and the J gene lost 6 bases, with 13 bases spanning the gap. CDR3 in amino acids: CSARSSGGDTQYL. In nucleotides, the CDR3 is TGCAGTGCTAGGTCGAGCGGAGGGGATACGCAGTATCTT.

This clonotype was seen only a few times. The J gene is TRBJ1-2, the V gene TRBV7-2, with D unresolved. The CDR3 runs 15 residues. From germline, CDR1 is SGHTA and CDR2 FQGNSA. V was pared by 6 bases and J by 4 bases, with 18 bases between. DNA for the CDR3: TGTGCCAGCAGGCAAGAACCGGGTGGCGGCTATGGCTACACCTTC. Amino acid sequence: CASRQEPGGGYGYTF.

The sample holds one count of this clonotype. The CDR3 reads CASSLAGTGTNTEAFF. The CDR3 DNA sequence: TGTGCCAGCAGCTTAGCGGGGACAGGGACGAACACTGAAGCTTTCTTT. This chain links TRBV11-1 with TRBJ1-1, with TRBD1 matching 9 bases. CDR3 length: 16 residues. CDR1 SGHAT and CDR2 FQDESV come from the germline V gene (reference sequence). J gave up 1 base and V 0 bases, and 3 bases lay outside the gene matches.

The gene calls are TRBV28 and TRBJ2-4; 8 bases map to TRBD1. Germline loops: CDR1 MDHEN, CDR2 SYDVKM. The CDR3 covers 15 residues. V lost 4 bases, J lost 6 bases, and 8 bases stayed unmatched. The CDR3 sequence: CASSSPTGVANIQYF. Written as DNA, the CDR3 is TGTGCCAGCAGTTCACCGACAGGGGTTGCAAACATTCAGTACTTC. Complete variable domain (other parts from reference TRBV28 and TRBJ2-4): DVKVTQSSRYLVKRTGEKVFLECVQDMDHENMFWYRQDPGLGLRLIYFSYDVKMKEKGDIPEGYSVSREKKERFSLILESASTNQTSMYLCASSSPTGVANIQYFGAGTRLSVL.

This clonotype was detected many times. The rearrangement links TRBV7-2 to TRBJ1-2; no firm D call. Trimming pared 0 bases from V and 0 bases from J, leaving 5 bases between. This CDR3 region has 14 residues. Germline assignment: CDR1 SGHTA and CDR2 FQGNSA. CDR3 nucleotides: TGTGCCAGCAGCTTAGCCAGTACTAACTATGGCTACACCTTC. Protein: CASSLASTNYGYTF.

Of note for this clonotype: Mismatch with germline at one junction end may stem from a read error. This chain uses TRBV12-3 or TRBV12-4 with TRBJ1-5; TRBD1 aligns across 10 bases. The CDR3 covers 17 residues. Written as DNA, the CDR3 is TGTGCCAGCAGTGGGGGGACAGGGGAGCATAGCAATCAGCCCCAGCGTTTT. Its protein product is CASSGGTGEHSNQPQRF.

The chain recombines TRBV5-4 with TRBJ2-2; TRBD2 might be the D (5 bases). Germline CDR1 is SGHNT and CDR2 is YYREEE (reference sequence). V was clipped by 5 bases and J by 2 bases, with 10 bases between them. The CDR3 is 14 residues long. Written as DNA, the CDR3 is TGTGCCAGCAGTAGAGGGCCCAACACCGGGGAGCTGTTTTTT. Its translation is CASSRGPNTGELFF.

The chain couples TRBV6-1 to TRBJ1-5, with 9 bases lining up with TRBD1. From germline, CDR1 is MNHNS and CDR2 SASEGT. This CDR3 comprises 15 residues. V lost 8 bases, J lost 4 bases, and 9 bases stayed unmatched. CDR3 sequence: CASEDRGDWNQPQHF. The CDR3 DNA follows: TGTGCCAGCGAGGACAGGGGTGATTGGAATCAGCCCCAGCATTTT.

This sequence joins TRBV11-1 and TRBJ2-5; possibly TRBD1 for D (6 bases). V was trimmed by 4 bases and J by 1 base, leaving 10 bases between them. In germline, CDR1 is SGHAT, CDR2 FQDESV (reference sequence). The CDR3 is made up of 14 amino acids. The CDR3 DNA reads TGTGCCAGCAGCTCCGGACAGAGCCAAGAGACCCAGTACTTC. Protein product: CASSSGQSQETQYF.

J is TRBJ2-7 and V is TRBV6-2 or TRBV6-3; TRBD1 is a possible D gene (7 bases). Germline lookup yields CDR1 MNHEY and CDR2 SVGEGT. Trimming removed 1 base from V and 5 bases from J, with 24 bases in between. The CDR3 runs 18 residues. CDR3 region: CASSYFGGSLTGLNEQYF. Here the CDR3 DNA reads TGTGCCAGCAGTTACTTTGGGGGGTCCTTGACAGGGTTGAACGAGCAGTACTTC.